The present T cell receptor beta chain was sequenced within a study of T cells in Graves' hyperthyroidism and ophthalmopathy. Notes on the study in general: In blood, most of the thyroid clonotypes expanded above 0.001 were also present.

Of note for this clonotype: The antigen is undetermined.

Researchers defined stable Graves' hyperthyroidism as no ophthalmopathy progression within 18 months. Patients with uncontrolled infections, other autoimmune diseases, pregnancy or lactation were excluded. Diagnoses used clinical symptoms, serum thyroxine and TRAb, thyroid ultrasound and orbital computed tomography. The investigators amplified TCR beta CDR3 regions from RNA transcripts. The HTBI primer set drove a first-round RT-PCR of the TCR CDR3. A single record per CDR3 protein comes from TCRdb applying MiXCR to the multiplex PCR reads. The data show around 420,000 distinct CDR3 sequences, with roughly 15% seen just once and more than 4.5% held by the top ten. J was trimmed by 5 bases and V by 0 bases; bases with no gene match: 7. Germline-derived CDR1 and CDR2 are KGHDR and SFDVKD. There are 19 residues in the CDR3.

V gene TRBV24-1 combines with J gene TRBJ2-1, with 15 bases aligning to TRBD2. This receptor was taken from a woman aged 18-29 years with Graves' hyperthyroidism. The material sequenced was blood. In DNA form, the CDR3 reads TGTGCCACCAGTGATTTGCGGACTAGCGGGAGGGGGGAGCACAATGAGCAGTTCTTC. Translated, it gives CATSDLRTSGRGEHNEQFF.